The 7 T cell receptor beta chains below all came from one sample that was sequenced in a study of cytomegalovirus exposure and HLA in healthy donors. 13 Jbeta primers and 60 Vbeta primers were used for the PCR. Generated by immunoSEQ multiplex PCR, the TCRdb table keeps only in-frame clones and is missing some. Of approximately 120,000 clones listed, about 73% are singletons. Specimen: PBMCs. The receptors here all came from a woman in her forties in good health and CMV-seronegative.

The chain links TRBV7-2 to TRBJ2-1, with TRBD2 matching 12 bases. The CDR3 is 15 amino acids. The J segment lost 8 bases and the V segment lost 5 bases, leaving 7 bases of the junction unmatched. Germline V CDR1 and CDR2: SGHTA, FQGNSA. Here the CDR3 reads CASSVATSGRYEQFF. DNA for the CDR3: TGTGCCAGCAGCGTCGCCACTAGCGGGAGGTATGAGCAGTTCTTC.

The rearrangement links TRBV11-2 to TRBJ2-7; TRBD2 matches at 8 bases. The ends lost 4 bases at V and 3 bases at J; junction bases unmatched: 11. This CDR3 region has 16 residues. Germline V gene sequence: CDR1 SGHAT, CDR2 FQNNGV. DNA of the CDR3: TGTGCCAGCAGCTCGCCCGGGGGGGGGAGGATCTACGAGCAGTACTTC. Translation gives CASSSPGGGRIYEQYF.

The rearrangement links TRBV28 to TRBJ2-1; the D is unclear. CDR1 and CDR2 (germline): MDHEN, SYDVKM. V shed 5 bases and J shed 3 bases, with 11 bases lying between them. There are 14 residues in the CDR3. DNA for the CDR3: TGTGCCAGCAGTCGGTCTGGTTACTACAATGAGCAGTTCTTC. As protein: CASSRSGYYNEQFF.

The genes are TRBV5-1 and TRBJ1-6; 9 nucleotides agree with TRBD1. The J segment lost 5 bases and the V segment lost 4 bases, leaving 1 base of the junction unmatched. Germline assignment: CDR1 SGHRS and CDR2 YFSETQ. The CDR3 spans 14 residues. In DNA, the CDR3 is TGCGCCAGCAGCGGACAGGGGAATAATTCACCCCTCCACTTT. Amino acid sequence: CASSGQGNNSPLHF.

This chain uses TRBV29-1 with TRBJ1-1, with D unclear. The CDR3 is 14 residues long. V lost 4 bases and J lost 1, with 13 bases in between. Germline loops: CDR1 SQVTM, CDR2 ANQGSEA. The CDR3 DNA follows: TGCAGCGTTGGGGTGACTGCTGCGAACACTGAAGCTTTCTTT. Its translation is CSVGVTAANTEAFF.

In regard to this clone: An end of the junction differs from the germline gene, which may be a read error. This chain links TRBV7-7 with TRBJ1-1; the D gene is possibly TRBD1 (5 bases). Germline loops: CDR1 SSHAT, CDR2 FNYEAQ (reference sequence). The CDR3 covers 14 residues. The CDR3: CASSPVGPGTEAFF. CDR3 DNA: TGTGCTAGCAGCCCCGTGGGGCCTGGGACTGAAGCTTTCTTT.

Written as DNA, the CDR3 is TGTGCCAGCAGTTACTCGATAAGAGTGGACACTGAAGCTTTCTTT. Amino acid sequence: CASSYSIRVDTEAFF. J is TRBJ1-1 and V is TRBV6-5; D is unclear. The CDR3 loop spans 15 amino acids. Germline CDR1 and CDR2: MNHEY and SVGAGI. V was cut by 0 bases and J by 3 bases, with 11 bases left in between.